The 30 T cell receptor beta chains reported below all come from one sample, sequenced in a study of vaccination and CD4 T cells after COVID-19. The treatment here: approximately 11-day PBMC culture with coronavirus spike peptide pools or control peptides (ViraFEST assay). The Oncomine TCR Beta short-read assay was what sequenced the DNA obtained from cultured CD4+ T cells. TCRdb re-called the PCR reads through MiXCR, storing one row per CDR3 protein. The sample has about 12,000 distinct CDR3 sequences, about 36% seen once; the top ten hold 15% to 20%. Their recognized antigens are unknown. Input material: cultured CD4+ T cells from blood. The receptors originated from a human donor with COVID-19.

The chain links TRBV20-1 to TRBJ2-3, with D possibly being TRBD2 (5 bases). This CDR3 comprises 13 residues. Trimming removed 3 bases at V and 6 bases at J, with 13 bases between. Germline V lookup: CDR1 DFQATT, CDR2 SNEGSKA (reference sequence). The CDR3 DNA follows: TGCAGTGCTAGGAAAACGGGGTGGGATACGCAGTATTTT. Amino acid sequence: CSARKTGWDTQYF.

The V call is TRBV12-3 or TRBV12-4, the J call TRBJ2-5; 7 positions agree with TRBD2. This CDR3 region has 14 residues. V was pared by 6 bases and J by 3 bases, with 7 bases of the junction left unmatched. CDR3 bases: TGTGCCAGCAGCCACAGCGGGGCCAAAGAGACCCAGTACTTC. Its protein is CASSHSGAKETQYF.

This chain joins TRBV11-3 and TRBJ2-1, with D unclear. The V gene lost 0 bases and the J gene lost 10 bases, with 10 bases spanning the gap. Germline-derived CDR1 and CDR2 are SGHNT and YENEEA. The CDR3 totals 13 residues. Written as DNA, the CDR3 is TGTGCCAGCAGCTTAGATCAAACACGGGAGCAGTTCTTC. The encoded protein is CASSLDQTREQFF.

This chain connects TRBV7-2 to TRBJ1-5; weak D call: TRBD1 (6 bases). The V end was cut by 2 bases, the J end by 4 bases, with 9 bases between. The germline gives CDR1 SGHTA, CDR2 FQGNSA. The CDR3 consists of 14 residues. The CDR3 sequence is CASSLSQGNQPQHF. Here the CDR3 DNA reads TGTGCCAGCAGCTTAAGCCAGGGGAATCAGCCCCAGCATTTT.

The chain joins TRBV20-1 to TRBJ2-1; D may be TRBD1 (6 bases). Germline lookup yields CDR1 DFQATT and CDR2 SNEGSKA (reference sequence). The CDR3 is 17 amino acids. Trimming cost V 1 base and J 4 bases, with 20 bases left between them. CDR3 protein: CSARGKDRDKDYNEQFF. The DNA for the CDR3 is TGCAGTGCTAGAGGTAAGGACCGGGACAAAGATTACAATGAGCAGTTCTTC.

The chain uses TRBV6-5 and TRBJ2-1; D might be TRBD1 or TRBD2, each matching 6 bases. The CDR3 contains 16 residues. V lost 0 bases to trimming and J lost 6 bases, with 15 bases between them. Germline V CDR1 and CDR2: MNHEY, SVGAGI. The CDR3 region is CASSYSRGARGNEQFF. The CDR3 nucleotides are TGTGCCAGCAGTTACTCAAGGGGGGCTCGAGGCAATGAGCAGTTCTTC.

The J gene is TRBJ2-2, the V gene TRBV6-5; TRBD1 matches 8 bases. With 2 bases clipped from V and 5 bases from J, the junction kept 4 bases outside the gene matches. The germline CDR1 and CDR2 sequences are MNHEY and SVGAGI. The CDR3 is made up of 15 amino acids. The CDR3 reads CASSYQGARTGELFF. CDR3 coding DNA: TGTGCCAGCAGTTACCAGGGGGCGAGGACCGGGGAGCTGTTTTTT.

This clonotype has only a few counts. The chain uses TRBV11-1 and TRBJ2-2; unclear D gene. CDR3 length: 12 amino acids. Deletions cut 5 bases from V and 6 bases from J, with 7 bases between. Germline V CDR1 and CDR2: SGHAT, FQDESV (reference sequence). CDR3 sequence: CASSPGPGELFF. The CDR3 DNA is TGTGCCAGCAGCCCGGGCCCCGGGGAGCTGTTTTTT. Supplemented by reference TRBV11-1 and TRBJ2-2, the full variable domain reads EAEVAQSPRYKITEKSQAVAFWCDPISGHATLYWYRQILGQGPELLVQFQDESVVDDSQLPKDRFSAERLKGVDSTLKIQPAELGDSAMYLCASSPGPGELFFGEGSRLTVL.

As DNA, the CDR3 is TGTGCCTGGAGTTCGGAGGACACTGAAGCTTTCTTT. This translates into CAWSSEDTEAFF. V is TRBV30 and J is TRBJ1-1; no reliable D call. The germline gives CDR1 GTSNPN, CDR2 SVGIG (reference sequence). V gave up 2 bases and J gave up 3 bases, with 7 bases separating them. The CDR3 contains 12 residues.

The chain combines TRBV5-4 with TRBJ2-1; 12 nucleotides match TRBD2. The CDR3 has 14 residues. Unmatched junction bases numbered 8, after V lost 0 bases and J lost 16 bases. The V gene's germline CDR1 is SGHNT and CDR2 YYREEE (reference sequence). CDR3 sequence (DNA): TGTGCCAGCAGCTTGGCCCTAGCGGGGGGGGAGCTATTCTTC. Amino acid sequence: CASSLALAGGELFF.

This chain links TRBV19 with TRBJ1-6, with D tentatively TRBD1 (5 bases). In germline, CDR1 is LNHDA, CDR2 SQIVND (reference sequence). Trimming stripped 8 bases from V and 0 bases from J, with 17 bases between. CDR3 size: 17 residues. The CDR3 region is CASRGRNSSSYNSPLHF. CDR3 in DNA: TGTGCCAGTCGGGGCAGAAACTCAAGCTCCTATAATTCACCCCTCCACTTT. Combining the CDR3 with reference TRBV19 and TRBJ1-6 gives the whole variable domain DGGITQSPKYLFRKEGQNVTLSCEQNLNHDAMYWYRQDPGQGLRLIYYSQIVNDFQKGDIAEGYSVSREKKESFPLTVTSAQKNPTAFYLCASRGRNSSSYNSPLHFGNGTRLTVT.

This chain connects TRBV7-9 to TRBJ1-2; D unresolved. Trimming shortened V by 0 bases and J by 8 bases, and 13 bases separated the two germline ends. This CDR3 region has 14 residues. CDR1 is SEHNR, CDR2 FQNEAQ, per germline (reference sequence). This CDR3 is CASSLASPSGGYTF. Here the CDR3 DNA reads TGTGCCAGCAGCTTAGCTAGTCCCTCGGGCGGCTACACCTTC.

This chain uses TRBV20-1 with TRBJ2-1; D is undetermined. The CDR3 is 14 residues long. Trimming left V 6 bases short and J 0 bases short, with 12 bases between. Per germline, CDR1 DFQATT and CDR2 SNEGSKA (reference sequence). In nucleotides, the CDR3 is TGCAGTGCCCCGGAGCTGAGCTCCTACAATGAGCAGTTCTTC. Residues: CSAPELSSYNEQFF.

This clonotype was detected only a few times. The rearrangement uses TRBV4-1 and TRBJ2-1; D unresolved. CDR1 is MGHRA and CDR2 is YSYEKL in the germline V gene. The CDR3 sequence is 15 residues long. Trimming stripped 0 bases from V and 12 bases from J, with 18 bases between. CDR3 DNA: TGCGCCAGCAGCCAAGATGTGGCTAGTGCGGCAAGGCAGTTCTTC. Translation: CASSQDVASAARQFF.

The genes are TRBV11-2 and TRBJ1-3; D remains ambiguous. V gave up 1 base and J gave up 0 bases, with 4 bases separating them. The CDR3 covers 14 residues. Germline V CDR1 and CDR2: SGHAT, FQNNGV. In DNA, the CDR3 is TGTGCCAGCAGCTTAGGGATCTCTGGAAACACCATATATTTT. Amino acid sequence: CASSLGISGNTIYF. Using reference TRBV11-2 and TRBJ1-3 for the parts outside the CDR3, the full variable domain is EAGVAQSPRYKIIEKRQSVAFWCNPISGHATLYWYQQILGQGPKLLIQFQNNGVVDDSQLPKDRFSAERLKGVDSTLKIQPAKLEDSAVYLCASSLGISGNTIYFGEGSWLTVV.

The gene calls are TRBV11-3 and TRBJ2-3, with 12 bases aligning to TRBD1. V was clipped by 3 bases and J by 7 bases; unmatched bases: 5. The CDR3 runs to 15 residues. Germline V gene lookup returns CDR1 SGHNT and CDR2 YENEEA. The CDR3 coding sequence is TGTGCCAGCAGCTTGCCGGGACAGGGGGCACATACGCAGTATTTT. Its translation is CASSLPGQGAHTQYF.

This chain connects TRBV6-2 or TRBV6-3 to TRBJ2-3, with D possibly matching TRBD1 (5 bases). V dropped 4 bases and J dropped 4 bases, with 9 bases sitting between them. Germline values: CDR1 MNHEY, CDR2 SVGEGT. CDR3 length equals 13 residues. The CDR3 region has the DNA TGTGCCAGCAGTTGGCCCAGGGCAGATACGCAGTATTTT. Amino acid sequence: CASSWPRADTQYF.

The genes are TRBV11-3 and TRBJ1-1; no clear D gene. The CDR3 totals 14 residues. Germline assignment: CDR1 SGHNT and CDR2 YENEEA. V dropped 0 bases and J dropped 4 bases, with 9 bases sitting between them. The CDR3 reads CASSLDWGSTEAFF. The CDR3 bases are TGTGCCAGCAGCTTAGATTGGGGAAGCACTGAAGCTTTCTTT.

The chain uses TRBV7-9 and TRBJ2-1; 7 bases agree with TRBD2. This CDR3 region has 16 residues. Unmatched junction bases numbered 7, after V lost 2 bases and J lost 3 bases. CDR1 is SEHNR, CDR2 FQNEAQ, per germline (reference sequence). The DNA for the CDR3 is TGTGCCAGCAGCTTATTTGTGGGGGGGTACTACAATGAGCAGTTCTTC. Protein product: CASSLFVGGYYNEQFF.

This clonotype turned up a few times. CDR3 loop: CSATPGPSRGETQYF. The CDR3, as DNA: TGCAGTGCGACCCCCGGGCCCTCTCGAGGAGAGACCCAGTACTTC. V usage is TRBV20-1 and J usage is TRBJ2-5; unclear D gene. The length of the CDR3 is 15 residues. The V end lost 6 bases, the J end lost 4 bases, and 21 bases lay between the germline ends. The germline V gene encodes CDR1 DFQATT and CDR2 SNEGSKA (reference sequence).

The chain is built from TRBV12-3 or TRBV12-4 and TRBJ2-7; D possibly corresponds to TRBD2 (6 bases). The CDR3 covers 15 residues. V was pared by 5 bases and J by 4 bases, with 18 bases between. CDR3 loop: CASSRLGQGAYEQYF. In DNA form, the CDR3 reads TGTGCCAGCAGTAGACTAGGACAAGGAGCTTACGAGCAGTACTTC.

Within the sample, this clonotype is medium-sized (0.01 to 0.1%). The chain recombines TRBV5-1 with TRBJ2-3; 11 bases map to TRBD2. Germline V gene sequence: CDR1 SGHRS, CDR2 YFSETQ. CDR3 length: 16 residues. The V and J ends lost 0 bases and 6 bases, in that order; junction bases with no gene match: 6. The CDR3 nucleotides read TGCGCCAGCAGCTTGGGGTCTAGCGGGGGGAAGGATACGCAGTATTTT. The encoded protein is CASSLGSSGGKDTQYF.

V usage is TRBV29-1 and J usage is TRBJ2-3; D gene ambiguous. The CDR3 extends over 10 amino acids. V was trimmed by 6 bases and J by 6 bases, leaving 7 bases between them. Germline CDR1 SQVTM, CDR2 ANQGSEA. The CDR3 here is CSVLEDTQYF. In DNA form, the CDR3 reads TGCAGCGTGCTTGAGGATACGCAGTATTTT.

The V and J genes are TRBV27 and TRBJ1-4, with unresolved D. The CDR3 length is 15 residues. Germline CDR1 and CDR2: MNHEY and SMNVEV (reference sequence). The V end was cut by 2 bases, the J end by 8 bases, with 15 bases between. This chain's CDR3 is CASSLRHPPGEKLFF. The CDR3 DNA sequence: TGTGCCAGCAGTTTAAGGCACCCGCCCGGGGAAAAACTGTTTTTT. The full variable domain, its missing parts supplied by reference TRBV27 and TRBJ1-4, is EAQVTQNPRYLITVTGKKLTVTCSQNMNHEYMSWYRQDPGLGLRQIYYSMNVEVTDKGDVPEGYKVSRKEKRNFPLILESPSPNQTSLYFCASSLRHPPGEKLFFGSGTQLSVL.

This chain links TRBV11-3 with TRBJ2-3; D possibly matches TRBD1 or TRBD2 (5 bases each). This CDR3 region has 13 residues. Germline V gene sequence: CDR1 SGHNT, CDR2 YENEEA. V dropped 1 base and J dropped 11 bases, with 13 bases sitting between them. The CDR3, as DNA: TGTGCCAGCAGCTTAGCGGGTGGTGGGGGGCAGTATTTT. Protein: CASSLAGGGGQYF.

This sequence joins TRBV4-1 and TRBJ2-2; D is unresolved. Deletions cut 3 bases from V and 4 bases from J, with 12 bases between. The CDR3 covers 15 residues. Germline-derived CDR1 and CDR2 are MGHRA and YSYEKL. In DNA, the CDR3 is TGCGCCAGCAGCCAGGCCATCTTGGGCACCGGGGAGCTGTTTTTT. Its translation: CASSQAILGTGELFF.

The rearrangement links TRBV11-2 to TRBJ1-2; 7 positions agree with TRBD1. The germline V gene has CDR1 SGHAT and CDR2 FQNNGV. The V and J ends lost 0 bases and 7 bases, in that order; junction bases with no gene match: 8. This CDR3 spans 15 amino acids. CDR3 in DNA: TGTGCCAGCAGCTTAGAGTCCAGGGGGGACGGTGGCTACACCTTC. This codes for CASSLESRGDGGYTF.

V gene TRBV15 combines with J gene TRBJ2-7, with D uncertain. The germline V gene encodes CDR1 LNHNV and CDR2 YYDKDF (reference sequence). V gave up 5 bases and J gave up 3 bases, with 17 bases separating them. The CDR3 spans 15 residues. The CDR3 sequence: CATSSGNSFFYEQYF. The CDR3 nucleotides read TGTGCCACCAGCTCAGGAAATAGTTTTTTCTACGAGCAGTACTTC.

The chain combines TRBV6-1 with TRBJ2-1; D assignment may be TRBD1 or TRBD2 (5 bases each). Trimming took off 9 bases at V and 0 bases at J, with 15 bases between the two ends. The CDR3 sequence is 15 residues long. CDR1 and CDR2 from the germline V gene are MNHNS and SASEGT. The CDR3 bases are TGTGCCAGTACAACGGGGCCCCTCTCCTACAATGAGCAGTTCTTC. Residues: CASTTGPLSYNEQFF.

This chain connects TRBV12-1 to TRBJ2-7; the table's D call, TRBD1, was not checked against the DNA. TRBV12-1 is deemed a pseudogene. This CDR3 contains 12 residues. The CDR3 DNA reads TGTGCCAGCGGGGACACCGACTACGAGCAGTACTTC. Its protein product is CASGDTDYEQYF.